Presented here are 28 T cell receptor beta chains from one specimen sequenced in a study of T cell repertoires in cytomegalovirus infection. These receptors' antigens are unknown. TCRdb reprocessed the reads via MiXCR and lists one record per CDR3 protein. The table records roughly 920,000 distinct CDR3 sequences, 31% of them present only once. This specimen consisted of cultured CD8+ T cells from PBMCs, obtained from culture after CMV antigen stimulation. Receptor source: a human donor in good health (CMV status not recorded). Some clones in this sample may be carry-over from other donors' samples.

This clonotype was seen at least ten times. The genes are TRBV5-1 and TRBJ1-5, with TRBD1 matching over 7 bases. The V and J ends lost 0 bases and 5 bases, in that order; junction bases with no gene match: 5. This CDR3 contains 15 residues. Germline assignment: CDR1 SGHRS and CDR2 YFSETQ. CDR3: CASSLEGGSYQPQHF. The DNA for the CDR3 is TGCGCCAGCAGCTTGGAAGGGGGCAGCTATCAGCCCCAGCATTTT.

This clonotype was seen a handful of times. The V call is TRBV7-9, the J call TRBJ1-1; 9 bases line up with TRBD1. This CDR3 is 16 amino acids long. V lost 0 bases and J lost 0; bases outside the gene matches: 2. Germline V gene data show CDR1 as SEHNR and CDR2 as FQNEAQ (reference sequence). The CDR3: CASSLAGTGMNTEAFF. CDR3 nucleotides: TGTGCCAGCAGCTTAGCAGGGACAGGGATGAACACTGAAGCTTTCTTT.

This clonotype came up many times. This sequence joins TRBV2 and TRBJ2-5; no clear D gene. Germline V gene sequence: CDR1 SNHLY, CDR2 FYNNEI. V was clipped by 9 bases and J by 1 base, with 3 bases between them. This CDR3 has 10 residues. CDR3 residues: CASVQETQYF. The DNA of the CDR3 is TGTGCCAGTGTCCAAGAGACCCAGTACTTC. Supplemented by reference TRBV2 and TRBJ2-5, the full variable domain reads EPEVTQTPSHQVTQMGQEVILRCVPISNHLYFYWYRQILGQKVEFLVSFYNNEISEKSEIFDDQFSVERPDGSNFTLKIRSTKLEDSAMYFCASVQETQYFGPGTRLLVL.

This clonotype was seen more than once but under ten times. At one end, the junction sequence differs from germline, possibly due to a read error. The chain uses TRBV9 and TRBJ1-1; D remains ambiguous. CDR1 and CDR2 (germline): SGDLS, YYNGEE. The CDR3 runs 12 residues. The CDR3 spells CASSVYDTEAFF. The CDR3 coding sequence is TGTGCCAGCAGCGTATACGACACCGAAGCTTTCTTT. The full variable domain, its missing parts supplied by reference TRBV9 and TRBJ1-1, is DSGVTQTPKHLITATGQRVTLRCSPRSGDLSVYWYQQSLDQGLQFLIQYYNGEERAKGNILERFSAQQFPDLHSELNLSSLELGDSALYFCASSVYDTEAFFGQGTRLTVV.

The chain is built from TRBV7-6 and TRBJ1-2, with D unresolved. Germline lookup yields CDR1 SGHVS and CDR2 FNYEAQ. V was shortened by 1 base and J by 5 bases, with 8 bases between the two germline ends. The CDR3 is 13 amino acids. CDR3 in amino acids: CASSLDLWYGYTF. CDR3 bases: TGTGCCAGCAGCTTAGATTTGTGGTATGGCTACACCTTC.

This clonotype was found a few times. The chain employs TRBV6-1 and TRBJ1-2, with unresolved D. Trimming left V 4 bases short and J 6 bases short, with 21 bases between. The CDR3 loop spans 16 amino acids. CDR1 and CDR2 from the germline V gene are MNHNS and SASEGT. CDR3 bases: TGTGCCAGCAGTGCCATGAGTGCGGGGATTCGGCATGGCTACACCTTC. This gives the protein CASSAMSAGIRHGYTF.

This clonotype was counted a few times. The chain is built from TRBV27 and TRBJ2-6; TRBD2 agrees at 12 bases. The CDR3 is 17 residues long. J gave up 1 base and V 6 bases, and 4 bases lay outside the gene matches. Germline assignment: CDR1 MNHEY and CDR2 SMNVEV (reference sequence). In nucleotides, the CDR3 is TGTGCCAGCAGGCGGACTAGCGGGGTTTCTGGGGCCAACGTCCTGACTTTC. Amino acids: CASRRTSGVSGANVLTF.

This clonotype has more than one count but fewer than ten. The CDR3 loop is CASSLKGGVSEKLFF. The CDR3 coding sequence is TGTGCCAGCAGCTTAAAGGGTGGGGTCTCAGAAAAACTGTTTTTT. The V call is TRBV5-6, the J call TRBJ1-4; the D is unclear. Germline lookup yields CDR1 SGHDT and CDR2 YYEEEE. This CDR3 spans 15 amino acids. Trimming pared 2 bases from V and 8 bases from J, leaving 16 bases between.

The chain couples TRBV25-1 to TRBJ2-7; a possible D gene is TRBD1 (6 bases). Germline CDR1 reads MGHDK; CDR2 reads SYGVNS. V was trimmed by 6 bases and J by 1 base, leaving 13 bases between them. This CDR3 comprises 14 residues. CDR3 bases: TGTGCCAGCAGGGTCCAGGGGCCTTCCTACGAGCAGTACTTC. Amino acid sequence: CASRVQGPSYEQYF.

This clonotype showed up many times. This chain joins TRBV12-3 or TRBV12-4 and TRBJ2-2, with 9 bases matching TRBD2. V was clipped by 5 bases and J by 3 bases; unmatched bases: 7. The CDR3 totals 16 residues. Here the CDR3 reads CASSHSGGTHTGELFF. CDR3 nucleotides: TGTGCCAGCAGTCACAGCGGGGGGACTCACACCGGGGAGCTGTTTTTT.

Note on this clonotype: Its ends do not fully match the called genes, so a read error is possible. This chain uses TRBV6-1 with TRBJ1-5, with D perhaps matching TRBD1 (5 bases). Germline V lookup: CDR1 MNHNS, CDR2 SASEGT. This CDR3 has 16 amino acids. The CDR3 sequence is CASSEAPGHSNRPQHF. The CDR3 DNA follows: TGTGCCAGCAGTGAAGCGCCAGGACATAGCAATCGGCCCCAGCATTTT.

This clonotype was seen a few times. The J gene is TRBJ2-2, the V gene TRBV28; D is perhaps TRBD1 (6 bases). Germline loops: CDR1 MDHEN, CDR2 SYDVKM. This CDR3 contains 12 residues. Trimming shortened V by 6 bases and J by 9 bases, and 11 bases separated the two germline ends. CDR3 coding DNA: TGTGCCAGCAGGACAGGAGACAGGGAGCTGTTTTTT. Amino acids: CASRTGDRELFF.

The chain uses TRBV7-6 and TRBJ2-5; 7 bases agree with TRBD1. CDR1 and CDR2 (germline): SGHVS, FNYEAQ. The ends lost 1 base at V and 3 bases at J; junction bases unmatched: 17. The CDR3 sequence is 19 residues long. The CDR3 DNA is TGTGCCAGCAGCTTAGTCCTAGGCCCCCCCGGGACAGCTGAAGAGACCCAGTACTTC. Translated, it gives CASSLVLGPPGTAEETQYF.

This clonotype was counted only a few times. The chain is built from TRBV18 and TRBJ2-7; 10 nucleotides match TRBD1. J lost 3 bases, V lost 6 bases, and 17 bases had no gene match. CDR1 and CDR2 from the germline V gene are KGHSH and LQKENI. CDR3 length: 18 residues. This CDR3 is CASSSPGQGPRYFYEQYV. CDR3 DNA: TGTGCCAGCTCGTCTCCGGGACAGGGGCCCCGTTACTTCTACGAGCAGTACGTC.

In this sample, this clonotype turned up once. V and J are TRBV7-3 and TRBJ2-7; TRBD1 is a possible D gene (5 bases). Looked up from germline, CDR1 is SGHTA and CDR2 is FQGTGA. The CDR3 has 14 residues. V was trimmed by 2 bases and J by 7 bases, leaving 15 bases between them. The CDR3 sequence is CASSLGQGPEEQYF. Written as DNA, the CDR3 is TGTGCCAGCAGCTTAGGTCAGGGTCCGGAGGAGCAGTACTTC. Complete variable domain (other parts from reference TRBV7-3 and TRBJ2-7): GAGVSQTPSNKVTEKGKYVELRCDPISGHTALYWYRQSLGQGPEFLIYFQGTGAADDSGLPNDRFFAVRPEGSVSTLKIQRTERGDSAVYLCASSLGQGPEEQYFGPGTRLTVT.

The chain links TRBV4-2 to TRBJ2-7, with 11 bases aligning to TRBD1. Germline V gene lookup returns CDR1 LGHNA and CDR2 YNFKEQ. The CDR3 spans 16 residues. J was trimmed by 3 bases and V by 5 bases; bases with no gene match: 9. CDR3 sequence reads: CASSARTGGAYYEQYF. The CDR3 DNA follows: TGTGCCAGCAGCGCCCGGACAGGGGGCGCTTACTACGAGCAGTACTTC.

The CDR3 here is CASSSEGQRNEKLFF. The DNA for the CDR3 is TGTGCCAGCAGTTCCGAGGGGCAACGGAATGAAAAACTGTTTTTT. This chain uses TRBV12-3 or TRBV12-4 with TRBJ1-4, with D perhaps TRBD1 (5 bases). The CDR3 has 15 residues. V lost 4 bases and J lost 5, with 14 bases in between.

This clonotype was picked up many times. J is TRBJ2-3 and V is TRBV7-8; no firm D call. From germline, CDR1 is SGHVS and CDR2 FQNEAQ. The ends were cut back, 4 bases at V and 3 bases at J, with 14 bases in the middle. This CDR3 has 15 amino acids. The CDR3 DNA reads as TGTGCCAGCAGCTCCGCACCTCTGTGGACAGATACGCAGTATTTT. It yields the protein CASSSAPLWTDTQYF.

This clonotype showed up many times. J is TRBJ1-5 and V is TRBV7-2; 7 bases match TRBD1. Losses at the gene ends were 1 base for V and 3 bases for J; bases not matched to a gene: 15. The CDR3 length is 19 residues. Germline lookup yields CDR1 SGHTA and CDR2 FQGNSA. CDR3 nucleotide sequence: TGTGCCAGCAGCTTAGGATACTCAACAGGGGAGAGGCTCAATCAGCCCCAGCATTTT. Translation: CASSLGYSTGERLNQPQHF.

The J gene is TRBJ1-3, the V gene TRBV7-2; D is ambiguous. V lost 4 bases, J lost 0 bases, and 13 bases lay in between. CDR1 is SGHTA, CDR2 FQGNSA, per germline. The CDR3 has 16 amino acids. The CDR3 protein is CASSSSDMASGNTIYF. DNA for the CDR3: TGTGCCAGCAGCTCGTCCGACATGGCCTCTGGAAACACCATATATTTT.

This clonotype was seen only a few times. The V and J genes are TRBV6-2 or TRBV6-3 and TRBJ1-1; maybe TRBD1 (5 bases). The CDR3 loop spans 14 amino acids. CDR1 and CDR2 from the germline V gene are MNHEY and SVGEGT. Trimming cost V 6 bases and J 4 bases, with 15 bases left between them. DNA of the CDR3: TGTGCCAGCAGCATGACAGACTCGGGCACTGAAGCTTTCTTT. Translation: CASSMTDSGTEAFF.

This clonotype occurred a few times. The genes are TRBV4-3 and TRBJ1-4, with 10 bases aligning to TRBD1. CDR1 is LGHNA, CDR2 YSLEER, per germline. The CDR3 covers 19 residues. V lost 5 bases to trimming and J lost 4 bases; unmatched junction nucleotides: 16. As DNA, the CDR3 is TGCGCCAGCAGCGGACCCCAGGATGGACAGGGGGTAAATAATGAAAAACTGTTTTTT. Translated: CASSGPQDGQGVNNEKLFF.

This clonotype was seen ten or more times. The chain couples TRBV19 to TRBJ1-2; 9 nucleotides align to TRBD1. The CDR3 contains 15 residues. Germline CDR1 is LNHDA and CDR2 is SQIVND (reference sequence). Trimming removed 7 bases from V and 4 bases from J; junction bases left unmatched: 10. Here the CDR3 DNA reads TGTGCCAGTACCTCAAGTTGGACAGGGGCCTATGGCTACACCTTC. As protein: CASTSSWTGAYGYTF.

This clonotype has at least ten counts. The genes are TRBV9 and TRBJ2-3; D gene unclear. There are 11 residues in the CDR3. Germline values: CDR1 SGDLS, CDR2 YYNGEE. V was shortened by 4 bases and J by 7 bases, with 7 bases between the two germline ends. The CDR3 sequence is CASSRSNTQYF. The CDR3 DNA follows: TGTGCCAGCAGCAGATCTAATACGCAGTATTTT.

The chain links TRBV19 to TRBJ1-2, with D maybe TRBD1 (5 bases). Germline V CDR1 and CDR2: LNHDA, SQIVND (reference sequence). This CDR3 region has 17 residues. Deletions cut 1 base from V and 3 bases from J, with 18 bases between. In nucleotides, the CDR3 is TGTGCCAGTAGTATAGTTGGCCCCGCGGGGACCTACTATGGCTACACCTTC. Its protein product is CASSIVGPAGTYYGYTF.

V usage is TRBV7-9 and J usage is TRBJ2-3; TRBD2 aligns across 9 bases. V was clipped by 4 bases and J by 2 bases; unmatched bases: 7. Germline V gene data show CDR1 as SEHNR and CDR2 as FQNEAQ (reference sequence). This CDR3 region has 16 residues. The CDR3 coding sequence is TGTGCCAGCAGCTCGCGGGGGGGCCGAGACACAGATACGCAGTATTTT. Amino acid sequence: CASSSRGGRDTDTQYF.

The chain couples TRBV3-1 to TRBJ2-3, with D unclear. V lost 4 bases and J 4 bases, leaving 12 bases between the germline ends. The CDR3 has 14 residues. Germline V gene sequence: CDR1 LGHDT, CDR2 YNNKEL (reference sequence). The CDR3 DNA sequence: TGTGCCAGCAGCCCCCCAATAAGGTCAGATACGCAGTATTTT. Translating it yields CASSPPIRSDTQYF.

The chain has TRBV11-3 and TRBJ2-1; possibly TRBD1 or TRBD2 for D (5 bases each). Trimming removed 5 bases from V and 7 bases from J, with 15 bases in between. The CDR3 has 14 amino acids. Germline V lookup: CDR1 SGHNT, CDR2 YENEEA. The CDR3 bases are TGTGCCAGCAGCGCGCCCACAGGCGGGAATGAGCAGTTCTTC. It encodes CASSAPTGGNEQFF.